The following is a TCR beta chain sequence with its context. Antigen: not known. This entry comes from a study of tumor-infiltrating lymphocytes in primary liver carcinoma. Study in general: Tumors, staged T1-T3 N0M0, spanned 4.2 to 10 cm.

Unsorted bulk tissue (roughly 20-31 mg) underwent RNA and DNA co-extraction. The CDR3 is 13 amino acids. Trimming took 6 bases from V and 7 from J; bases not matched to a gene: 4. The germline gives CDR1 LNHNV, CDR2 YYDKDF (reference sequence). Starting material of 500 ng total RNA yielded TCR beta cDNA via a constant-region primer. Slightly modified ARM-PCR served as the procedure for the TCR beta libraries. These libraries came from three rounds of nested multiplex PCR. TRBV1-TRBV30 forward and Cbeta reverse primers drove the first two roughly 11-cycle rounds. From the multiplex PCR reads, TCRdb called clonotypes with MiXCR, one entry per CDR3 protein. The table records around 190,000 distinct CDR3 sequences, around four fifths of them present only once. Study observations and caveats: Lower overlap was observed for tumor-adjacent and tumor-blood pairs relative to tumor region pairs.

V gene TRBV15 combines with J gene TRBJ2-7; 12 bases agree with TRBD1. The sample consisted of tumor tissue from primary liver carcinoma. This sequence was found in a man aged 40-49 years with primary liver carcinoma and hepatitis B virus infection. CDR3 sequence reads: CATRGQGAREQYF. The CDR3, as DNA: TGTGCCACCAGGGGACAGGGGGCGCGGGAGCAGTACTTC. Supplemented by reference TRBV15 and TRBJ2-7, the full variable domain reads DAMVIQNPRYQVTQFGKPVTLSCSQTLNHNVMYWYQQKSSQAPKLLFHYYDKDFNNEADTPDNFQSRRPNTSFCFLDIRSPGLGDTAMYLCATRGQGAREQYFGPGTRLTVT.